The sample holds one count of the clone carrying this T cell receptor beta chain. The antigen remains undetermined. This CDR3 comprises 14 residues. Germline values: CDR1 MNHEY, CDR2 SVGEGT. V lost 4 bases and J lost 7, with 13 bases in between. These data are taken from a study of T cell responses to AZD1222 COVID-19 vaccine. Notes on the study in general: The study identified only a handful of AZD1222 recipients as seropositive at baseline.

The repertoire was sequenced with immunoSEQ multiplex PCR; TCRdb's copy has only in-frame clones and lacks some. The sample comprises 150,000 to 200,000 clones, over 85% of which are singletons, and around 1% rests with the top ten. This clonotype originated in an adult who received the AZD1222 COVID-19 vaccine. The V gene is TRBV6-2 or TRBV6-3, the J gene TRBJ1-4; the D gene is possibly TRBD1 (6 bases). Source: peripheral blood, taken 28 days after the second AZD1222 dose. The CDR3 nucleotides are TGTGCCAGCAGTTCGCAGGGAGGGGGTGAAAAACTGTTTTTT. Encoded protein: CASSSQGGGEKLFF.